Included here is one T cell receptor beta chain sequence, with context. This entry comes from a study of blood T cell repertoires in COVID-19. On the study more broadly: COVID-19 samples, acute and convalescent, were from the United States, Italy and Spain.

Per the original methods: Reference gene primers were amplified, and this amplification served to estimate nucleated cell counts. Profiled with immunoSEQ multiplex PCR; TCRdb holds only in-frame clones, not every one. V, J and clone size derive from that table, while D and trimming were established from the DNA sequence. The table records under 55,000 clones, approximately 82% of them present only once. The V gene lost 6 bases and the J gene lost 1 base, with 18 bases spanning the gap. Germline values: CDR1 SGHRS, CDR2 YFSETQ. CDR3 size: 16 residues. This chain links TRBV5-1 with TRBJ2-3; possibly TRBD1 for D (5 bases). Sequenced: peripheral blood. This TCR came from a human donor in a cohort sampled during active COVID-19. CDR3 nucleotide sequence: TGCGCCAGCAACCCGCAGGGATTCGTGGGCACAGATACGCAGTATTTT. Its translation: CASNPQGFVGTDTQYF.